One and the same sample provided the 17 T cell receptor beta chains below, sequenced in a study of cytomegalovirus exposure and HLA in healthy donors. Vbeta (60) and Jbeta (13) primers were used in the PCR. The assay was immunoSEQ multiplex PCR, and TCRdb's table has in-frame clones only and misses some. Its table records more than 55,000 clones. Sequenced material: PBMCs. Receptors originate from a woman between 40 and 50 years old in good health and CMV-seropositive.

This chain connects TRBV7-3 to TRBJ2-4; weak D call: TRBD1 (6 bases). The germline CDR1 and CDR2 sequences are SGHTA and FQGTGA. V lost 8 bases to trimming and J lost 9 bases, with 20 bases between them. The CDR3 contains 14 residues. The CDR3 DNA follows: TGTGCCAGCGGGCAGGGGAATAATCCTAGCATTCAGTACTTC. This codes for CASGQGNNPSIQYF.

The V and J genes are TRBV27 and TRBJ2-5; D gene ambiguous. The J call may not be correct, given that the DNA end is closer to TRBJ2-7. Germline CDR1 reads MNHEY; CDR2 reads SMNVEV (reference sequence). The CDR3 length is 15 residues. For the CDR3, the DNA is TGTGCCAGCAGTTTCCTAACGAGTACCTCCTACGAGCAGTACTTC. As protein: CASSFLTSTSYEQYF.

The chain joins TRBV27 to TRBJ2-1, with D perhaps TRBD2 (6 bases). The CDR3 has 13 amino acids. The germline gives CDR1 MNHEY, CDR2 SMNVEV (reference sequence). V lost 5 bases, J lost 9 bases, and 14 bases lay in between. The CDR3: CASSNTGTLEQFF. For the CDR3, the DNA is TGTGCCAGCAGTAACACGGGGACTCTTGAGCAGTTCTTC.

The gene calls are TRBV7-2 and TRBJ2-3; 7 positions agree with TRBD1. The trim removed 1 base at V and 2 bases at J, leaving 6 bases unmatched. Germline V lookup: CDR1 SGHTA, CDR2 FQGNSA. This CDR3 region has 16 residues. CDR3 sequence reads: CASSLVETGATDTQYF. In nucleotides, the CDR3 is TGTGCCAGCAGCTTAGTTGAAACAGGGGCCACAGATACGCAGTATTTT.

The rearrangement links TRBV5-1 to TRBJ1-5; no definite D call. V was pared by 0 bases and J by 5 bases, with 12 bases between. CDR1 and CDR2 (germline): SGHRS, YFSETQ. The CDR3 is made up of 15 amino acids. The CDR3 nucleotides read TGCGCCAGCAGCTTGGTTGGCAGGCCGGATCAGCCCCAGCATTTT. It codes for CASSLVGRPDQPQHF. The full variable domain, its missing parts supplied by reference TRBV5-1 and TRBJ1-5, is KAGVTQTPRYLIKTRGQQVTLSCSPISGHRSVSWYQQTPGQGLQFLFEYFSETQRNKGNFPGRFSGRQFSNSRSEMNVSTLELGDSALYLCASSLVGRPDQPQHFGDGTRLSIL.

Here the CDR3 DNA reads TGCGCCAGCAGCTGGGACAGGGACTACGAGCAGTACTTC. Amino acids: CASSWDRDYEQYF. V and J are TRBV5-1 and TRBJ2-7; 9 bases line up with TRBD1. CDR1 is SGHRS and CDR2 is YFSETQ in the germline V gene. The junction had 1 base not matched to a gene; V was cut back by 3 bases and J by 3 bases. CDR3 length: 13 residues.

The chain carries TRBV4-1 and TRBJ2-2, with D possibly being TRBD2 (7 bases). V lost 0 bases and J lost 4, with 15 bases in between. Germline values: CDR1 MGHRA, CDR2 YSYEKL. This CDR3 is 17 amino acids long. CDR3 region: CASSQDVGGRITGELFF. The DNA for the CDR3 is TGCGCCAGCAGCCAAGATGTGGGGGGGCGGATCACCGGGGAGCTGTTTTTT.

The chain recombines TRBV12-5 with TRBJ1-2; 7 bases agree with TRBD1. V lost 1 base, J lost 4 bases, and 6 bases stayed unmatched. The length of the CDR3 is 15 residues. Germline-derived CDR1 and CDR2 are LGHNT and FRNRAP. For the CDR3, the DNA is TGTGCTAGTGGTTTGGGGACAGGAGGGACCTATGGCTACACCTTC. Translating gives CASGLGTGGTYGYTF. The complete variable domain, with remaining parts taken from reference TRBV12-5 and TRBJ1-2, reads DARVTQTPRHKVTEMGQEVTMRCQPILGHNTVFWYRQTMMQGLELLAYFRNRAPLDDSGMPKDRFSAEMPDATLATLKIQPSEPRDSAVYFCASGLGTGGTYGYTFGSGTRLTVV.

The chain is built from TRBV28 and TRBJ2-5, with D unresolved. Looked up from germline, CDR1 is MDHEN and CDR2 is SYDVKM. The germline V and J ends were trimmed by 2 bases and 4 bases, with 2 bases remaining between them. The CDR3 length is 11 residues. CDR3 in amino acids: CASSLRETQYF. The CDR3 DNA reads TGTGCCAGCAGTTTACGAGAGACCCAGTACTTC.

The rearrangement uses TRBV5-1 and TRBJ1-1, with TRBD1 as a possible D gene (6 bases). Germline V gene data show CDR1 as SGHRS and CDR2 as YFSETQ. Trimming cost V 0 bases and J 1 base, with 10 bases left between them. The CDR3 is 15 residues long. The CDR3 protein is CASSLDSGENTEAFF. CDR3 in DNA: TGCGCCAGCAGCTTGGATTCAGGGGAGAACACTGAAGCTTTCTTT.

The chain is built from TRBV27 and TRBJ2-6, with a tentative D call TRBD1 (5 bases). Germline V CDR1 and CDR2: MNHEY, SMNVEV (reference sequence). The CDR3 is 16 residues long. Trimming removed 5 bases from V and 1 base from J, with 12 bases in between. The CDR3 DNA reads TGTGCCAGCAGTCCGTCAGGGTTATCTGGGGCCAACGTCCTGACTTTC. Its translation: CASSPSGLSGANVLTF.

The chain combines TRBV5-1 with TRBJ1-1, with a possible D match to TRBD1 (6 bases). V was shortened by 0 bases and J by 4 bases, with 13 bases between the two germline ends. CDR3 length: 15 residues. The V gene's germline CDR1 is SGHRS and CDR2 YFSETQ. DNA for the CDR3: TGCGCCAGCAGCTTGGTAGGGAGAGGGGGCACTGAAGCTTTCTTT. This translates into CASSLVGRGGTEAFF.

The CDR3 sequence: CASSLGAREQYF. The CDR3 DNA is TGTGCCAGCAGCTTAGGCGCGCGGGAGCAGTACTTC. This rearrangement joins TRBV7-9 to TRBJ2-7; unclear D gene. The CDR3 covers 12 residues. V lost 1 base to trimming and J lost 7 bases, with 8 bases between them. Germline V gene data show CDR1 as SEHNR and CDR2 as FQNEAQ (reference sequence). The full variable domain, rest sourced from reference TRBV7-9 and TRBJ2-7, is DTGVSQNPRHKITKRGQNVTFRCDPISEHNRLYWYRQTLGQGPEFLTYFQNEAQLEKSRLLSDRFSAERPKGSFSTLEIQRTEQGDSAMYLCASSLGAREQYFGPGTRLTVT.

The chain links TRBV14 to TRBJ2-7; D remains unclear. Trimming pared 0 bases from V and 7 bases from J, leaving 7 bases between. This CDR3 spans 12 amino acids. Germline CDR1 and CDR2: SGHDN and FVKESK. The CDR3 protein is CASSQDLREQYF. The CDR3 DNA follows: TGTGCCAGCAGCCAAGACCTCAGGGAGCAGTACTTC.

A note on this clone: Different DNA sequences within this sample yield the same CDR3. The chain links TRBV10-3 to TRBJ2-3; TRBD2 agrees at 9 bases. With 6 bases clipped from V and 1 base from J, the junction kept 2 bases outside the gene matches. Germline CDR1 and CDR2: ENHRY and SYGVKD. This CDR3 is built from 14 residues. The DNA for the CDR3 is TGTGCCATCAGGGTAGCGGGGGGCACAGATACGCAGTATTTT. Translating it yields CAIRVAGGTDTQYF.

This chain links TRBV10-3 with TRBJ2-5; 11 positions agree with TRBD1. Germline values: CDR1 ENHRY, CDR2 SYGVKD. CDR3 size: 17 residues. J gave up 4 bases and V 6 bases, and 13 bases lay outside the gene matches. The CDR3 loop reads CAIRSGTGGVLGETQYF. The DNA for the CDR3 is TGTGCCATCAGGTCCGGGACAGGGGGTGTTTTAGGAGAGACCCAGTACTTC.

This chain links TRBV2 with TRBJ1-4; tentatively, D is TRBD1 (5 bases). The CDR3 totals 15 residues. Between the trimmed V and J ends, which lost 3 bases and 3 bases, there was a span of 11 bases. Looked up from germline, CDR1 is SNHLY and CDR2 is FYNNEI. The CDR3 protein is CASSDRVIANEKLFF. In nucleotides, the CDR3 is TGTGCCAGCAGTGACAGGGTGATTGCTAATGAAAAACTGTTTTTT.